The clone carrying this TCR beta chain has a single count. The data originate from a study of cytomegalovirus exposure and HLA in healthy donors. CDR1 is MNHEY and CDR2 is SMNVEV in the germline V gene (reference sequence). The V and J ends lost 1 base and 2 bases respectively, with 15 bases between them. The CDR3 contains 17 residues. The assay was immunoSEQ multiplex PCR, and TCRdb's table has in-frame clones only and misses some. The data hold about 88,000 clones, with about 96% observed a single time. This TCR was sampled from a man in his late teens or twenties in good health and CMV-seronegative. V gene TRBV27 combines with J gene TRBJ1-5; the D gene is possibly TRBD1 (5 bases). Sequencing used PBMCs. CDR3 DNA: TGTGCCAGCAGTTTATTAGCAGGGTTCCAAGGCAATCAGCCCCAGCATTTT. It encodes CASSLLAGFQGNQPQHF.